This T cell receptor beta chain was identified during a study of blood T cell repertoires in COVID-19. Germline V lookup: CDR1 GTSNPN, CDR2 SVGIG (reference sequence). Trimming took 0 bases from V and 10 from J; bases not matched to a gene: 17. This CDR3 has 18 amino acids. Assay used: immunoSEQ multiplex PCR; TCRdb lists only in-frame clones, some missing. The table records roughly 500,000 clones, roughly 90% of them present only once. The J gene is TRBJ1-6, the V gene TRBV30; 8 bases are a match to TRBD1. This sequence was found in a woman aged 40 to 50 who had recovered from COVID-19. Specimen: PBMCs or T cells enriched from blood (not recorded which). The CDR3 DNA reads TGTGCCTGGAGTGTGCGGGTATTTAGCCAGGGGGCTAAGTCACCCCTCCACTTT. The encoded protein is CAWSVRVFSQGAKSPLHF.